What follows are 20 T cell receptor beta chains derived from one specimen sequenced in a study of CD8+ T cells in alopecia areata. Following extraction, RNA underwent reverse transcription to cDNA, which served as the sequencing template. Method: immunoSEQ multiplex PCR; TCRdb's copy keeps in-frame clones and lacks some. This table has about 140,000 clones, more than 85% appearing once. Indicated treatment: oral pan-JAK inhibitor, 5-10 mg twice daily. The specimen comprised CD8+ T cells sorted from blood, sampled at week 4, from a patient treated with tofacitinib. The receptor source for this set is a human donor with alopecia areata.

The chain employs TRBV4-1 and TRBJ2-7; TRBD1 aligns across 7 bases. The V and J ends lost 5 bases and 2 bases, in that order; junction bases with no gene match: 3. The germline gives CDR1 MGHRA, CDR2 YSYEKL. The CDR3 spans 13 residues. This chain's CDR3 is CASSSGTAYEQYF. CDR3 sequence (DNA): TGCGCCAGCAGCTCCGGGACAGCCTACGAGCAGTACTTC.

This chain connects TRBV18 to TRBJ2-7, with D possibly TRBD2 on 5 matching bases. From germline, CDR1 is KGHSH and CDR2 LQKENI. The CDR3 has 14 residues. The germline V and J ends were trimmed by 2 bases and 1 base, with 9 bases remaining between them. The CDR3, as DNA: TGTGCCAGCTCACCAGCAGCGGAGTCCTACGAGCAGTACTTC. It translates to CASSPAAESYEQYF. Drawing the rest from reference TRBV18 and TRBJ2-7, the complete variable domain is NAGVMQNPRHLVRRRGQEARLRCSPMKGHSHVYWYRQLPEEGLKFMVYLQKENIIDESGMPKERFSAEFPKEGPSILRIQQVVRGDSAAYFCASSPAAESYEQYFGPGTRLTVT.

CDR3 DNA: TGTGCCAGCAGCCAGGAGTCGGCCAGGACCCCTCTGAACACTGAAGCTTTCTTT. Translating gives CASSQESARTPLNTEAFF. The chain is built from TRBV14 and TRBJ1-1; D unresolved. This CDR3 is 18 amino acids long. V was trimmed by 3 bases and J by 0 bases, leaving 20 bases between them. Germline V lookup: CDR1 SGHDN, CDR2 FVKESK.

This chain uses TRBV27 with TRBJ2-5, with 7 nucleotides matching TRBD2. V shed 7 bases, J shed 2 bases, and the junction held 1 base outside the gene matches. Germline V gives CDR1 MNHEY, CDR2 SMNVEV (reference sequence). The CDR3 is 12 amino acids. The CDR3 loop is CASKGGQETQYF. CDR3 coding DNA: TGTGCCAGCAAGGGAGGGCAAGAGACCCAGTACTTC.

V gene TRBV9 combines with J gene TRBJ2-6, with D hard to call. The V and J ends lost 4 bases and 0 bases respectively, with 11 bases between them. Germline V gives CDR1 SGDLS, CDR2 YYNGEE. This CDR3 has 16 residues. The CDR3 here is CASSIPVYSGANVLTF. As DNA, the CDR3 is TGTGCCAGCAGCATCCCGGTTTACTCTGGGGCCAACGTCCTGACTTTC.

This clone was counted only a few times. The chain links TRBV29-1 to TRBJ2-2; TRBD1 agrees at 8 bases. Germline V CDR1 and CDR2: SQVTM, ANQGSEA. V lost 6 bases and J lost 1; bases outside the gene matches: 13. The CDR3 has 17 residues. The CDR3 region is CSVVTGQGLRNTGELFF. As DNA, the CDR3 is TGCAGCGTAGTAACAGGACAGGGTCTGAGGAACACCGGGGAGCTGTTTTTT.

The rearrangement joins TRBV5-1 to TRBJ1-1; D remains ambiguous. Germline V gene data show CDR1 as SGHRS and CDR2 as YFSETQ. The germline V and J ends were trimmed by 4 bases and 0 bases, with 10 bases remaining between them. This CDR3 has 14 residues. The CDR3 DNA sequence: TGCGCCAGCAGCACCGGGATCTTGAACACTGAAGCTTTCTTT. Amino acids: CASSTGILNTEAFF.

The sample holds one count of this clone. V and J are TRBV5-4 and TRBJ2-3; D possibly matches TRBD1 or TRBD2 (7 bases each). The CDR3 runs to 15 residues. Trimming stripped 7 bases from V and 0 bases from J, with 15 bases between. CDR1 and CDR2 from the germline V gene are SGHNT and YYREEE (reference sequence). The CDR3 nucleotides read TGTGCCAGCGTTGTTCAGGGGGGGAGCACAGATACGCAGTATTTT. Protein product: CASVVQGGSTDTQYF.

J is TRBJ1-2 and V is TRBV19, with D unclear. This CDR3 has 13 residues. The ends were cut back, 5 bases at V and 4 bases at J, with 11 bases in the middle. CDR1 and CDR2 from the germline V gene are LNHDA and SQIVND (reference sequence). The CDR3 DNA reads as TGTGCCAGTAGTCTCTACGCAGGCTATGGCTACACCTTC. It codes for CASSLYAGYGYTF.

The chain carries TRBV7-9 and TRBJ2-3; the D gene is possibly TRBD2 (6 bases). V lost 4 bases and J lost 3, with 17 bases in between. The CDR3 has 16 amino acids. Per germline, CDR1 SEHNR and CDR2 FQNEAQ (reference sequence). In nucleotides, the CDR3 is TGTGCCAGCAGCTCCACCTCCCCGGGGGAGACAGATACGCAGTATTTT. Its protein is CASSSTSPGETDTQYF.

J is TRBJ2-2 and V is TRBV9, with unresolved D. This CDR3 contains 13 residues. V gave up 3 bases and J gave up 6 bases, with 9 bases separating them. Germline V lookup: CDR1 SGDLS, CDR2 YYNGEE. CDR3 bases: TGTGCCAGCAGCGCGACGGTGCCCGGGGAGCTGTTTTTT. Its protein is CASSATVPGELFF.

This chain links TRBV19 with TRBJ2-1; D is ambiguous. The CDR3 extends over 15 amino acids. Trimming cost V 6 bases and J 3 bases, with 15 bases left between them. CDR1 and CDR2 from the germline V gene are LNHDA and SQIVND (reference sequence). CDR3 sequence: CASSPQTRFYNEQFF. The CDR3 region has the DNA TGTGCCAGTAGCCCCCAGACCAGGTTCTACAATGAGCAGTTCTTC.

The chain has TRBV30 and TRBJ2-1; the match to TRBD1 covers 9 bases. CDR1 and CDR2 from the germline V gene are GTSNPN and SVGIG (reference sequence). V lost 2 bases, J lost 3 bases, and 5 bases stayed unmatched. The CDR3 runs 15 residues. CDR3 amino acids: CAWSLGQGIYNEQFF. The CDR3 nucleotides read TGTGCCTGGAGTCTAGGACAGGGGATCTACAATGAGCAGTTCTTC.

CDR3 region: CASSFTGGSYGYTF. Here the CDR3 DNA reads TGTGCCAGCAGCTTTACAGGGGGTTCCTATGGCTACACCTTC. This chain uses TRBV5-4 with TRBJ1-2, with 8 bases fitting TRBD1. V lost 2 bases and J lost 4; bases outside the gene matches: 4. The CDR3 length is 14 residues. Germline CDR1 SGHNT, CDR2 YYREEE (reference sequence).

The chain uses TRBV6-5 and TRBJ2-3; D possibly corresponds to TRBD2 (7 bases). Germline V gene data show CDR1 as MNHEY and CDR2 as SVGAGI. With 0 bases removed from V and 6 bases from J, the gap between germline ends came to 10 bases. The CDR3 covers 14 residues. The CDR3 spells CASSYSGGLDTQYF. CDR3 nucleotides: TGTGCCAGCAGTTACTCCGGGGGGCTGGATACGCAGTATTTT.

CDR3 in amino acids: CASSEVGGDTGELFF. CDR3 DNA: TGTGCCAGCAGTGAAGTTGGGGGGGACACCGGGGAGCTGTTTTTT. The chain has TRBV6-1 and TRBJ2-2; the match to TRBD2 covers 7 bases. Germline lookup yields CDR1 MNHNS and CDR2 SASEGT. J lost 3 bases, V lost 1 base, and 2 bases had no gene match. This CDR3 has 15 residues.

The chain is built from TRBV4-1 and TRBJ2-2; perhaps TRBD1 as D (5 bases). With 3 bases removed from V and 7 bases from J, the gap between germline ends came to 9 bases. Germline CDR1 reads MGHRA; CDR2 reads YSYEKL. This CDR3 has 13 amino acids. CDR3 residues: CASSHVDSGELFF. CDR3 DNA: TGCGCCAGCAGCCATGTCGACAGCGGGGAGCTGTTTTTT.

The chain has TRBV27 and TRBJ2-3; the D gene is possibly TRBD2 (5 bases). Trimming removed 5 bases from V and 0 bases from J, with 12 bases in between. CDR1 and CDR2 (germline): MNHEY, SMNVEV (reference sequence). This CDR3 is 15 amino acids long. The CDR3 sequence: CASSPLGGSTDTQYF. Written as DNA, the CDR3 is TGTGCCAGCAGTCCCCTAGGCGGGAGCACAGATACGCAGTATTTT.

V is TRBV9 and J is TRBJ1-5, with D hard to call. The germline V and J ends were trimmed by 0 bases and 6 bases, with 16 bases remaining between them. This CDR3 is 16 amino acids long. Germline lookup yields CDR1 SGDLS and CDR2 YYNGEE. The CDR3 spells CASSVGPTGSGQPQHF. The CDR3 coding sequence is TGTGCCAGCAGCGTAGGCCCCACGGGGTCGGGTCAGCCCCAGCATTTT.

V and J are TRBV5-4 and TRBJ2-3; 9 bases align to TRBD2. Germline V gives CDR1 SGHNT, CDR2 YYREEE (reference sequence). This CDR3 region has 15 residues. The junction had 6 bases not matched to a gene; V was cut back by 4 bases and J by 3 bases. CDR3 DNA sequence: TGTGCCAGCAGCCCTGTAGCGGGAGTGACAGATACGCAGTATTTT. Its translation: CASSPVAGVTDTQYF.